This T cell receptor (beta chain) was obtained from a study of STAT3 mutations in large granular lymphocyte leukemia. General observations from the study: At least one immunodominant TCR beta clonotype appeared in every T-cell large granular lymphocyte leukemia patient. Samples missed the first appearance of the clone. In some patients, a small highly pathogenic clone possibly went undetected. Suggested: STAT3 mutation was not the ancestral event for these clonal expansions. In about 30% of the 18 patients, new TCR clonotypes emerged after therapy.

Data came from immunoSEQ multiplex PCR; TCRdb stores just in-frame clones and leaves some out. This sample has more than 10,000 clones, with around nine tenths found just once. As regards this clone: Its antigen is as yet unknown.

The CDR3 covers 12 residues. Germline assignment: CDR1 SGHNT and CDR2 YYREEE (reference sequence). V lost 4 bases and J lost 8; bases outside the gene matches: 4. The sequence came from a man aged 35 to 55 with T-cell large granular lymphocyte leukemia. Some clones in this sample may be carry-over from other donors' samples. The chain recombines TRBV5-4 with TRBJ1-2; 8 nucleotides match TRBD1. Input material: peripheral blood mononuclear cells. The CDR3 loop reads CASSDRGGGYTF. The CDR3 region has the DNA TGTGCCAGCAGCGACAGGGGAGGCGGCTACACCTTC.